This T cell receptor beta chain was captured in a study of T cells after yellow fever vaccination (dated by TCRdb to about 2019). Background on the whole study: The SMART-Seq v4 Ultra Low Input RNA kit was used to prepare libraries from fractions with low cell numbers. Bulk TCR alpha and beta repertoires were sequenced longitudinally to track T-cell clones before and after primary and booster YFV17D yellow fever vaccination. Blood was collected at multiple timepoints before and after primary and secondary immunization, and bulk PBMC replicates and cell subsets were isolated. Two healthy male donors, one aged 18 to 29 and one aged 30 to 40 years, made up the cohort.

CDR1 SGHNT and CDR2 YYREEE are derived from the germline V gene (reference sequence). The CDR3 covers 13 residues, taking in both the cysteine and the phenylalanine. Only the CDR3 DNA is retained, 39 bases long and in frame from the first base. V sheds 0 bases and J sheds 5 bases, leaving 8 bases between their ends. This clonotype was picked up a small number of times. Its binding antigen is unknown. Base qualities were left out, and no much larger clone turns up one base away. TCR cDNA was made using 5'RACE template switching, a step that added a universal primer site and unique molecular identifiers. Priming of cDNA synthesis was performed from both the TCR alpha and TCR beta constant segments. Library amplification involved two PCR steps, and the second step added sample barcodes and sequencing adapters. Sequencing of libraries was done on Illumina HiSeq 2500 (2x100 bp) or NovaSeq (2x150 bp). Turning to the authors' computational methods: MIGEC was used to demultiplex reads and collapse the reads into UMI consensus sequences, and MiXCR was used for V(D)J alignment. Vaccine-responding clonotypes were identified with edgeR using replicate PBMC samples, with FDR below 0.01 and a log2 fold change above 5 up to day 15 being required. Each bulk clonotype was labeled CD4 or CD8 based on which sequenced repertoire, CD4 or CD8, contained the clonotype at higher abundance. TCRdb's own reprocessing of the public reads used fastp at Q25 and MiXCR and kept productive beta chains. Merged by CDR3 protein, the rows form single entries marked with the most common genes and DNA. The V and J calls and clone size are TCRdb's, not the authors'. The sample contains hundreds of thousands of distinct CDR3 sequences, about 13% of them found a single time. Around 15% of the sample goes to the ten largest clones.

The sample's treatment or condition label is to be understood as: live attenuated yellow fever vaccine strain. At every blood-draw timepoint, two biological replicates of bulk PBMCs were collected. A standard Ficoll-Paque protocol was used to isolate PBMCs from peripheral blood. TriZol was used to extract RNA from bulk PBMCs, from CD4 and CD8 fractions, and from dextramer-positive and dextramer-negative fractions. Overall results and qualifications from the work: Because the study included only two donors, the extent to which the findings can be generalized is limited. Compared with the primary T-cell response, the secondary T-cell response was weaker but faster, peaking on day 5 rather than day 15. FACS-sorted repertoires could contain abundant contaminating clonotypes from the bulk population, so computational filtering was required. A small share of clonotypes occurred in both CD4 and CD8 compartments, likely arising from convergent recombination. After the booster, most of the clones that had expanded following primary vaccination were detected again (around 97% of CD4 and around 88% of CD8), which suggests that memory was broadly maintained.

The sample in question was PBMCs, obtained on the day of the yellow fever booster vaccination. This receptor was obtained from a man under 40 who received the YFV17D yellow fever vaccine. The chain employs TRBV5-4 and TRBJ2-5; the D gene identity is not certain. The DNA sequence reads TGTGCCAGCAGCTTGGCCATACAGGAGACCCAGTACTTC. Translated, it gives CASSLAIQETQYF.